The 17 T cell receptor beta chains listed next were all sequenced from one sample in a study of spatial heterogeneity in lung cancer. One entry per CDR3 protein, called by TCRdb with MiXCR from the 5' RACE reads. Among some 40,000 distinct CDR3 sequences listed, about 5.2% were seen once. Time point in this sample: sample taken at primary tumor resection. Source: PBMCs, taken at surgery. These receptors all come from a female donor with early-stage non-small cell lung cancer.

This clonotype was found a few times. This chain links TRBV18 with TRBJ1-1; D gene unclear. In germline, CDR1 is KGHSH, CDR2 LQKENI. The CDR3 has 13 residues. Trimming removed 2 bases from V and 1 base from J, with 5 bases in between. CDR3: CASSPKANTEAFF. As DNA, the CDR3 is TGTGCCAGCTCACCAAAGGCGAACACTGAAGCTTTCTTT.

This clonotype was seen many times. This chain joins TRBV9 and TRBJ1-2, with a weak D call TRBD1 (5 bases). This CDR3 contains 16 residues. The germline V and J ends were trimmed by 4 bases and 6 bases, with 22 bases remaining between them. CDR1 and CDR2 from the germline V gene are SGDLS and YYNGEE. The CDR3 region has the DNA TGTGCCAGCAGCCGTTGGGATGACGGGGACCTAGATGGCTACACCTTC. Translating gives CASSRWDDGDLDGYTF.

Ten or more counts support this clonotype. V gene TRBV7-2 combines with J gene TRBJ2-3, with D possibly matching TRBD2 (5 bases). Trimming removed 2 bases at V and 7 bases at J, with 13 bases between. The CDR3 length is 14 residues. In germline, CDR1 is SGHTA, CDR2 FQGNSA. The CDR3 DNA follows: TGTGCCAGCAGCTTAATCGAGGGTCTGAATACGCAGTATTTT. This codes for CASSLIEGLNTQYF.

This clonotype was recorded many times. This sequence joins TRBV27 and TRBJ1-5; D is perhaps TRBD1 (5 bases). V lost 11 bases and J 2 bases, leaving 16 bases between the germline ends. This CDR3 is built from 14 residues. Germline V gene lookup returns CDR1 MNHEY and CDR2 SMNVEV (reference sequence). CDR3 protein: CASNPLGGNQPQHF. Written as DNA, the CDR3 is TGTGCCTCGAACCCCTTAGGGGGCAATCAGCCCCAGCATTTT.

This clonotype was counted many times. V is TRBV11-2 and J is TRBJ1-1; tentatively, D is TRBD1 (6 bases). This CDR3 has 14 residues. V lost 3 bases to trimming and J lost 5 bases, with 13 bases between them. Germline V CDR1 and CDR2: SGHAT, FQNNGV. In nucleotides, the CDR3 is TGTGCCAGCAGCTTTCGGGGGGCGCAGACTGAAGCTTTCTTT. It is translated as CASSFRGAQTEAFF.

This clonotype was seen repeatedly, ten times or more. The chain is built from TRBV9 and TRBJ1-4, with D unresolved. CDR3 length: 14 amino acids. Trimming took 4 bases from V and 4 from J, leaving 11 bases between them. Germline lookup yields CDR1 SGDLS and CDR2 YYNGEE. CDR3 sequence (DNA): TGTGCCAGCAGCCCCCGGGTTTTTAATGAAAAACTGTTTTTT. Protein: CASSPRVFNEKLFF.

This clonotype occurred many times. The rearrangement joins TRBV16 to TRBJ2-5, with D possibly called TRBD1 or TRBD2 (5 bases each). There are 13 residues in the CDR3. Trimming removed 0 bases at V and 7 bases at J, with 9 bases between. Germline V CDR1 and CDR2: KGHSY, FQNENV. The CDR3 loop reads CASSQSSGGTQYF. The CDR3 DNA follows: TGTGCCAGCAGCCAATCGTCTGGGGGGACCCAGTACTTC. The whole variable domain, filled in from reference TRBV16 and TRBJ2-5, reads GEEVAQTPKHLVRGEGQKAKLYCAPIKGHSYVFWYQQVLKNEFKFLISFQNENVFDETGMPKERFSAKCLPNSPCSLEIQATKLEDSAVYFCASSQSSGGTQYFGPGTRLLVL.

A note on this clonotype: A read error may explain this, as a much larger clone is one base away. The rearrangement uses TRBV4-3 and TRBJ2-5; 7 bases fit TRBD2. This CDR3 region has 15 residues. After removal of 0 bases from V and 5 bases from J, the junction contained 6 bases not matched to a gene. CDR1 and CDR2 (germline): LGHNA, YSLEER. For the CDR3, the DNA is TGCGCCAGCAGCCAAGATCAGCGGGGAGCTGAGACCCAGTACTTC. Translated, it gives CASSQDQRGAETQYF.

The chain is built from TRBV9 and TRBJ1-1; possibly TRBD1 for D (5 bases). Germline CDR1 is SGDLS and CDR2 is YYNGEE. The CDR3 runs to 14 residues. V was pared by 3 bases and J by 6 bases, with 15 bases between. The CDR3: CASSGSGMGAEAFF. CDR3 nucleotides: TGTGCCAGCAGCGGTTCAGGGATGGGAGCTGAAGCTTTCTTT.

This clonotype has at least ten counts. V usage is TRBV4-2 and J usage is TRBJ2-5; 8 nucleotides match TRBD2. Germline trimming cut 0 bases from V and 5 bases from J; bases unmatched to any gene: 5. Germline V lookup: CDR1 LGHNA, CDR2 YNFKEQ. CDR3 length: 15 residues. CDR3 protein: CASSQDGTRSETQYF. The CDR3 region has the DNA TGTGCCAGCAGCCAAGACGGGACTAGATCGGAGACCCAGTACTTC.

This clonotype was found many times. The chain couples TRBV20-1 to TRBJ2-7; 8 positions agree with TRBD2. The V gene end was trimmed by 0 bases and the J gene end by 0 bases; junction bases not matched to a gene: 19. From germline, CDR1 is DFQATT and CDR2 SNEGSKA (reference sequence). This CDR3 contains 20 residues. The CDR3 is CSARDTGRVAAGAFSYEQYF. For the CDR3, the DNA is TGCAGTGCTAGAGATACAGGGAGGGTCGCAGCGGGGGCCTTCTCCTACGAGCAGTACTTC.

This clonotype has at least ten counts. J is TRBJ1-1 and V is TRBV5-1; 11 bases are a match to TRBD1. J lost 3 bases, V lost 5 bases, and 6 bases had no gene match. CDR3 size: 15 residues. Looked up from germline, CDR1 is SGHRS and CDR2 is YFSETQ. This CDR3 reads CASRIRDRGDTEAFF. The DNA for the CDR3 is TGCGCCAGCAGGATCCGGGACAGGGGGGACACTGAAGCTTTCTTT.

V and J are TRBV7-2 and TRBJ2-3; 9 bases align to TRBD2. The CDR3 totals 15 residues. J was trimmed by 1 base and V by 1 base; bases with no gene match: 0. From germline, CDR1 is SGHTA and CDR2 FQGNSA. As DNA, the CDR3 is TGTGCCAGCAGCTTAGTAGCGGGGGGCACAGATACGCAGTATTTT. It yields the protein CASSLVAGGTDTQYF. Together with reference TRBV7-2 and TRBJ2-3, the CDR3 gives the full variable domain: GAGVSQSPSNKVTEKGKDVELRCDPISGHTALYWYRQSLGQGLEFLIYFQGNSAPDKSGLPSDRFSAERTGGSVSTLTIQRTQQEDSAVYLCASSLVAGGTDTQYFGPGTRLTVL.

This clonotype was counted between two and nine times. This rearrangement joins TRBV19 to TRBJ2-7; 7 nucleotides agree with TRBD1. The CDR3 has 15 residues. Losses at the gene ends were 10 bases for V and 2 bases for J; bases not matched to a gene: 14. Germline V lookup: CDR1 LNHDA, CDR2 SQIVND (reference sequence). The CDR3 DNA reads TGTGCCACCAAAGACAGGGCCCGGACCACCTACGAGCAGTACTTC. Protein product: CATKDRARTTYEQYF.

This clonotype was seen repeatedly, ten times or more. The chain uses TRBV24-1 and TRBJ2-5; either TRBD1 or TRBD2 may fit D (5 bases each). From germline, CDR1 is KGHDR and CDR2 SFDVKD. V was pared by 4 bases and J by 4 bases, with 12 bases between. This CDR3 contains 14 residues. This CDR3 reads CATSDPTRGETQYF. CDR3 in DNA: TGTGCCACCAGTGACCCTACTAGGGGAGAGACCCAGTACTTC.

The genes are TRBV7-9 and TRBJ1-1; perhaps TRBD1 as D (6 bases). This CDR3 spans 16 amino acids. Trimming took 3 bases from V and 2 from J, leaving 16 bases between them. The germline CDR1 and CDR2 sequences are SEHNR and FQNEAQ (reference sequence). The CDR3 spells CASSFFPAGVNTEAFF. The DNA for the CDR3 is TGTGCCAGCAGCTTCTTTCCCGCAGGGGTCAACACTGAAGCTTTCTTT.

This clonotype was counted at least ten times. The chain joins TRBV7-2 to TRBJ1-6; 7 bases are shared with TRBD1. This CDR3 comprises 16 residues. Per the germline V gene, CDR1 is SGHTA and CDR2 is FQGNSA. V gave up 1 base and J gave up 9 bases; unmatched junction bases: 9. This CDR3 reads CASSLETGWSSSPLHF. The DNA for the CDR3 is TGTGCCAGCAGCTTAGAGACAGGGTGGTCTAGTTCACCCCTCCACTTT.